The clone carrying this T cell receptor (beta chain) has only a few counts. Its specificity is not known. The data were taken from a study of cytomegalovirus exposure and HLA in healthy donors. General study findings and limits: Exclusion applied to some V segments, including TRBV6-2 and TRBV6-3, as they were indistinguishable. Highly shared variants forming one cluster were likely a sequencing artifact.

In germline, CDR1 is SGHNT, CDR2 YYREEE (reference sequence). The germline V and J ends were trimmed by 4 bases and 4 bases, with 20 bases remaining between them. The CDR3 is made up of 16 amino acids. Vbeta (60) and Jbeta (13) primers were used in the PCR. Sequencing was performed with immunoSEQ multiplex PCR; in TCRdb, only in-frame clones are kept and a portion is missing. The repertoire has nearly 110,000 clones, roughly 72% of them found once; the top ten carry around 7.4%. Donors were nominally healthy when sampled, though unrecorded immune exposures were likely. The gene calls are TRBV5-4 and TRBJ1-2; possibly TRBD1 for D (6 bases). The sequencing input was PBMCs. The source is a man aged 30 to 39 in good health and CMV-seronegative. In nucleotides, the CDR3 is TGTGCCAGCAGCACTCGACAGGTCCTAAGGGGCTATGGCTACACCTTC. This sequence encodes CASSTRQVLRGYGYTF.